What follows is one T cell receptor (beta chain) and its context. The read comes to an end 3 residues before the CDR3 does, leaving the germline J gene to fill in the end. Clones were read by immunoSEQ multiplex PCR, and TCRdb kept only the in-frame ones, dropping some. The sample has about 30,000 clones. In germline, CDR1 is ENHRY, CDR2 SYGVKD. This CDR3 spans 14 amino acids. V dropped 2 bases and J dropped 6 bases, with 11 bases sitting between them. This sample is part of a study of T cells in women clearing cervical HPV infection. Study at large: Blood came at first lesion visit for cases, post-clearance for controls.

Sequenced input: blood buffy coat. The V and J genes are TRBV10-3 and TRBJ2-1; possible D gene TRBD1, 6 bases. The sequence came from a woman aged 18 to 75 with a cervical HPV16 infection that either progressed to CIN3+ or cleared (not recorded which). The CDR3 sequence is CAISELIQGNEQFF. Incomplete CDR3 DNA: TGTGCCATCAGTGAGCTTATACAGGGCAATGAG.